This is a list of T cell receptor beta chains from one sample in a study of OX40 agonist ivuxolimab in advanced cancers. The method was immunoSEQ multiplex PCR; TCRdb's version includes in-frame clones alone and lacks a portion of them. The profile shows about 85,000 clones, more than 75% of them singletons. This material consisted of CD4+ or CD8+ T cells sorted from blood, taken in a trial of the OX40 agonist ivuxolimab. The receptor set was obtained from an adult with an advanced solid tumor such as melanoma, head and neck, liver or kidney cancer. Both conserved end residues are part of each CDR3. The D gene is left open where the match is weak. Clone size, where shown, is once, few, many, or a class for clones that have expanded.

j_gene | d_gene | v_gene | abundance | CDR3aa | CDR3nt
TRBJ2-1 | TRBD2 | TRBV4-1 | . | CASSQDTGGRALNEQFF | TGCGCCAGCAGCCAAGATACGGGCGGGAGGGCCCTCAATGAGCAGTTCTTC
TRBJ2-1 | . | TRBV18 | . | CASSPPGPYNEQFF | TGTGCCAGCTCACCACCCGGCCCCTACAATGAGCAGTTCTTC
TRBJ1-3 | . | TRBV7-6 | . | CASSPTQDLPGNTIYF | TGTGCCAGCAGCCCAACCCAGGACCTCCCGGGAAACACCATATATTTT
TRBJ1-1 | . | TRBV7-2 | . | CASSPTMGTSAGNTEAFF | TGTGCCAGCAGCCCTACCATGGGGACCTCTGCGGGGAACACTGAAGCTTTCTTT
TRBJ2-5 | . | TRBV18 | once | CASSPRTQGSGAQYF | TGTGCCAGCTCACCACGGACACAGGGATCTGGGGCCCAGTACTTC
TRBJ1-4 | . | TRBV4-1 | . | CASSSRQNEKLFF | TGCGCCAGCAGCTCCCGACAGAATGAAAAACTGTTTTTT
TRBJ2-2 | . | TRBV4-1 | few | CASSRAGLTGELFF | TGCGCCAGCAGCCGTGCAGGGCTCACCGGGGAGCTGTTTTTT
TRBJ1-4 | TRBD1 | TRBV2 | . | CASHNQGAPEKLFF | TGTGCCAGTCACAACCAGGGGGCGCCTGAAAAACTGTTTTTT
TRBJ1-5 | TRBD1 | TRBV2 | . | CASSRDRGSNQPQHF | TGTGCCAGCAGCAGGGACAGAGGAAGCAATCAGCCCCAGCATTTT
TRBJ2-1 | TRBD1 | TRBV12-5 | medium-sized | CASGLVSPGQYPNEQFF | TGTGCTAGTGGTTTGGTCTCCCCGGGACAGTATCCCAATGAGCAGTTCTTC
TRBJ1-2 | . | TRBV29-1 | . | CSAPPGGDNYGYTF | TGCAGCGCTCCCCCCGGGGGTGATAACTATGGCTACACCTTC
TRBJ2-5 | TRBD2 | TRBV2 | . | CASSEASGGALLETQYF | TGTGCCAGCAGTGAAGCGAGCGGGGGGGCCTTGTTAGAGACCCAGTACTTC
TRBJ1-4 | . | TRBV5-1 | . | CASSLGDSVGEKLFF | TGCGCCAGCAGCTTGGGTGACTCGGTTGGTGAAAAACTGTTTTTT
TRBJ2-5 | . | TRBV6-1 | . | CASRVTGTPQETQYF | TGTGCCAGCAGAGTGACCGGGACCCCACAAGAGACCCAGTACTTC
TRBJ2-5 | TRBD2 | TRBV7-9 | . | CASSSNLAGGRETQYF | TGTGCCAGCAGCTCAAACTTAGCGGGGGGCCGGGAGACCCAGTACTTC
TRBJ2-7 | . | TRBV6-5 | . | CASSYSERLKNYEQYF | TGTGCCAGCAGTTACTCGGAACGGCTAAAGAACTACGAGCAGTACTTC
TRBJ1-2 | . | TRBV7-8 | . | CASSLEWWKGRTYYGYTF | TGTGCCAGCAGCTTAGAATGGTGGAAAGGGAGGACTTACTATGGCTACACCTTC
TRBJ2-3 | . | TRBV6-5 | . | CASSYGAGTGTDTQYF | TGTGCCAGCAGTTACGGGGCGGGCACGGGCACAGATACGCAGTATTTT
TRBJ2-1 | TRBD1 | TRBV11-2 | . | CASSEDRVAVYNEQFF | TGTGCCAGCAGCGAAGACAGGGTTGCTGTCTACAATGAGCAGTTCTTC
TRBJ2-2 | . | TRBV11-2 | . | CASSPQHTGELFF | TGTGCCAGCAGCCCGCAACACACCGGGGAGCTGTTTTTT
TRBJ2-3 | . | TRBV7-8 | . | CASSPASRGADTQYF | TGTGCCAGCAGCCCGGCCTCGAGAGGGGCAGATACGCAGTATTTT
TRBJ2-3 | . | TRBV9 | . | CASSVGGGLGGTDTQYF | TGTGCCAGCAGCGTAGGCGGAGGGCTAGGGGGCACAGATACGCAGTATTTT
TRBJ1-3 | . | TRBV5-4 | . | CASSPNRGNTIYF | TGTGCCAGCAGCCCCAACCGAGGAAACACCATATATTTT
TRBJ1-3 | . | TRBV28 | medium-sized | CASRPRKGGTGNTIYF | TGTGCCAGCAGGCCCAGGAAAGGGGGTACTGGAAACACCATATATTTT
TRBJ1-2 | . | TRBV7-9 | few | CASSFTGIVYGYTF | TGTGCCAGCAGCTTCACCGGGATCGTCTATGGCTACACCTTC
TRBJ2-1 | . | TRBV6-5 | . | CASSLDGASYNEQFF | TGTGCCAGCAGCCTAGACGGGGCCTCCTACAATGAGCAGTTCTTC
TRBJ2-7 | . | TRBV28 | . | CASSLRQAQGQYF | TGTGCCAGCAGTCTCAGACAAGCCCAGGGGCAGTACTTC
TRBJ2-5 | TRBD2 | TRBV7-9 | . | CASRQTGTSGGQETQYF | TGTGCCAGCAGACAGACCGGGACTAGCGGGGGGCAAGAGACCCAGTACTTC
TRBJ1-1 | . | TRBV6-6 | . | CASNPTGPNTEAFF | TGTGCCAGCAACCCGACAGGACCGAACACTGAAGCTTTCTTT
TRBJ2-3 | TRBD2 | TRBV5-1 | . | CASSLAGFGTDTQYF | TGCGCCAGCAGCTTAGCGGGATTCGGAACAGATACGCAGTATTTT
TRBJ1-3 | TRBD1 | TRBV2 | . | CASSVGTGAGNTIYF | TGTGCCAGCAGTGTTGGGACAGGGGCTGGAAACACCATATATTTT
TRBJ1-2 | . | TRBV28 | once | CASKGPGEDLQANYGYTF | TGTGCCAGCAAGGGACCAGGGGAGGATCTCCAAGCTAACTATGGCTACACCTTC
TRBJ1-5 | . | TRBV7-3 | . | CASRLLVGGSNQPQHF | TGTGCCAGCAGACTCCTGGTGGGGGGTAGCAATCAGCCCCAGCATTTT
TRBJ2-1 | . | TRBV19 | . | CASRLQGSRNEQFF | TGTGCCAGTAGGCTTCAGGGAAGTCGGAATGAGCAGTTCTTC
TRBJ1-2 | . | TRBV9 | . | CASRVTGMTGGYTF | TGTGCCAGCAGGGTTACAGGGATGACGGGTGGCTACACCTTC
TRBJ2-1 | . | TRBV16 | . | CASSVRGNEQFF | TGTGCCAGCAGCGTCAGGGGCAATGAGCAGTTCTTC
TRBJ1-4 | . | TRBV15 | few | CATSPRTATNEKLFF | TGTGCCACCAGCCCAAGGACAGCAACTAATGAAAAACTGTTTTTT
TRBJ1-1 | . | TRBV6-5 | . | CASSYSKLGTTEAFF | TGTGCCAGCAGTTACTCGAAGTTGGGTACTACTGAAGCTTTCTTT
TRBJ2-2 | TRBD2 | TRBV28 | . | CASSFLGEGTGELFF | TGTGCCAGCAGTTTTTTGGGGGAGGGCACCGGGGAGCTGTTTTTT
TRBJ1-2 | . | TRBV2 | few | CASSLGTVPGGYTF | TGTGCCAGCTCCCTCGGGACGGTGCCTGGTGGCTACACCTTC
TRBJ1-6 | . | TRBV7-3 | . | CASSEVGRGSPLHF | TGTGCCAGCAGCGAGGTGGGCCGGGGTTCACCCCTCCACTTT
TRBJ2-7 | . | TRBV6-5 | . | CASSSDYPGQAYEQYF | TGTGCCAGCAGTTCCGACTATCCGGGACAAGCCTACGAGCAGTACTTC
TRBJ1-3 | . | TRBV28 | . | CASSLTQGLTIYF | TGTGCCAGCAGTTTAACCCAGGGGCTCACCATATATTTT
TRBJ2-3 | . | TRBV5-6 | . | CASSLGGPSDTQYF | TGTGCCAGCAGCTTGGGGGGGCCATCAGATACGCAGTATTTT
TRBJ1-3 | . | TRBV5-5 | . | CASSSLTLLSGNTIYF | TGTGCCAGCAGCTCCTTGACATTACTCTCTGGAAACACCATATATTTT